This TCR beta chain was documented in a study of shared clonotypes between healthy human individuals. The V gene lost 5 bases and the J gene lost 0 bases, with 14 bases spanning the gap. Germline V gene lookup returns CDR1 SGHTA and CDR2 FQGNSA. This CDR3 has 16 residues. Assay used: immunoSEQ multiplex PCR; TCRdb lists only in-frame clones, some missing. The top ten clones hold 0.36% of a sample with 2,500,000 or so clones, roughly 93% of them seen once. Splitting of CD4+ cells produced CD45RA+ naive and CD45RA-negative memory subsets. On this clone: What it recognizes is unknown.

General study points: Of the naive CD4 clonotypes, approximately 5% were shared across several donors.

The sample consisted of naive CD4+ T cells from PBMCs. Described subset: CD45RA+ positively selected. The chain uses TRBV7-2 and TRBJ2-1, with unresolved D. The receptor was isolated from a man aged 18-30 years in good health. Some clones in this sample may be carry-over from other donors' samples. In DNA, the CDR3 is TGTGCCAGCAGCACCTCGACTTACAGCTCCTACAATGAGCAGTTCTTC. Translation: CASSTSTYSSYNEQFF. Full variable domain (missing parts from reference TRBV7-2 and TRBJ2-1): GAGVSQSPSNKVTEKGKDVELRCDPISGHTALYWYRQSLGQGLEFLIYFQGNSAPDKSGLPSDRFSAERTGGSVSTLTIQRTQQEDSAVYLCASSTSTYSSYNEQFFGPGTRLTVL.